These 31 T cell receptor beta chains were sequenced from one sample in a study of cytomegalovirus exposure and HLA in healthy donors. PCR employed 60 Vbeta and 13 Jbeta primers. Data came from immunoSEQ multiplex PCR; TCRdb stores just in-frame clones and leaves some out. In the table there are 150,000 to 200,000 clones, 80% to 90% of which are singletons. Source material: PBMCs. These receptors originate from a woman aged 18-29 years in good health and CMV-seronegative.

The genes are TRBV10-3 and TRBJ2-1; TRBD2 is a possible D gene (5 bases). The germline V and J ends were trimmed by 4 bases and 2 bases, with 9 bases remaining between them. Germline CDR1 and CDR2: ENHRY and SYGVKD. This CDR3 region has 14 residues. As DNA, the CDR3 is TGTGCCATCAGTGCAGCGGAGACCTACAATGAGCAGTTCTTC. Residues: CAISAAETYNEQFF.

The genes are TRBV19 and TRBJ2-5; D possibly corresponds to TRBD2 (6 bases). The J call may be in error: the DNA end matches TRBJ2-7 better. The CDR3 loop spans 13 amino acids. Germline CDR1 and CDR2: LNHDA and SQIVND (reference sequence). CDR3 loop: CASSTGTSYEQYF. Here the CDR3 DNA reads TGTGCCAGTAGTACGGGGACTTCCTACGAGCAGTACTTC.

This chain connects TRBV18 to TRBJ1-2, with 7 bases lining up with TRBD1. Germline V lookup: CDR1 KGHSH, CDR2 LQKENI. There are 13 residues in the CDR3. Trimming at V came to 5 bases and at J to 6 bases, leaving 6 bases not matched to a gene. The CDR3 sequence is CASSNDRADGYTF. The DNA of the CDR3 is TGTGCCAGCTCAAACGACAGGGCTGATGGCTACACCTTC.

The chain employs TRBV19 and TRBJ2-7; D may be TRBD1 (7 bases). Germline V gene data show CDR1 as LNHDA and CDR2 as SQIVND (reference sequence). Trimming left V 9 bases short and J 4 bases short, with 16 bases between. The CDR3 runs to 13 residues. The CDR3 DNA reads as TGTGCCAGCCGGCCGACAGGGAGGTACGAGCAGTACTTC. Translated: CASRPTGRYEQYF.

This clone was seen a single time. In DNA, the CDR3 is TGTGCCAGCAGTCAGGTTCGGCAGGGGGGTATGAACACTGAAGCTTTCTTT. It codes for CASSQVRQGGMNTEAFF. The V and J genes are TRBV5-8 and TRBJ1-1, with 7 bases lining up with TRBD1. CDR3 length: 17 amino acids. The germline V gene encodes CDR1 SGHTS and CDR2 YDEGEE. J lost 0 bases, V lost 5 bases, and 13 bases had no gene match.

The genes are TRBV13 and TRBJ2-5; 12 bases are shared with TRBD2. Trimming removed 3 bases from V and 2 bases from J; junction bases left unmatched: 7. Germline V CDR1 and CDR2: PRHDT, FYEKMQ (reference sequence). There are 17 residues in the CDR3. CDR3 amino acids: CASSFTPSGGGQETQYF. For the CDR3, the DNA is TGTGCCAGCAGCTTCACGCCTAGCGGGGGGGGACAAGAGACCCAGTACTTC.

The rearrangement joins TRBV23-1 to TRBJ2-5; TRBD2 is a possible D gene (6 bases). TRBV23-1 is sorted into the ORF group, with uncertain function. This CDR3 contains 17 residues. V shed 2 bases and J shed 4 bases, with 20 bases lying between them. The CDR3 DNA reads TGCGCCAGCAGTCAAGGGGGATGGCGGGGATGGGCAGAGACCCAGTACTTC. Its protein product is CASSQGGWRGWAETQYF.

The J gene is TRBJ2-1, the V gene TRBV5-1; 9 bases align to TRBD2. The CDR3 runs to 15 residues. Germline-derived CDR1 and CDR2 are SGHRS and YFSETQ. Trimming removed 4 bases from V and 4 bases from J; junction bases left unmatched: 6. The CDR3 loop is CASSQTSGEYNEQFF. The DNA of the CDR3 is TGCGCCAGCAGCCAGACTAGCGGAGAGTACAATGAGCAGTTCTTC.

This clone was detected only once. This chain uses TRBV27 with TRBJ1-5; TRBD1 aligns across 10 bases. Germline-derived CDR1 and CDR2 are MNHEY and SMNVEV (reference sequence). Trimming removed 5 bases from V and 9 bases from J; junction bases left unmatched: 7. The CDR3 spans 14 residues. CDR3 nucleotides: TGTGCCAGCAGTGGGACAGGGGATCCAGGGCCCCAGCATTTT. This sequence encodes CASSGTGDPGPQHF.

There are a few counts of this clone. The V gene is TRBV4-2, the J gene TRBJ1-4; 8 bases line up with TRBD1. The CDR3 runs 16 residues. Germline CDR1 is LGHNA and CDR2 is YNFKEQ. J lost 8 bases, V lost 4 bases, and 12 bases had no gene match. CDR3 sequence reads: CASSPEIGTGGEKLFF. As DNA, the CDR3 is TGTGCCAGCAGCCCCGAAATAGGGACAGGTGGCGAAAAACTGTTTTTT.

This clone was detected a few times. The chain recombines TRBV9 with TRBJ1-1, with D tentatively TRBD1 (6 bases). V lost 0 bases, J lost 2 bases, and 8 bases lay in between. This CDR3 is 14 amino acids long. The V gene's germline CDR1 is SGDLS and CDR2 YYNGEE. DNA of the CDR3: TGTGCCAGCAGCGTAGGGACAGCCAACACTGAAGCTTTCTTT. This translates into CASSVGTANTEAFF.

This clone was picked up many times. J is TRBJ2-7 and V is TRBV19; 8 bases fit TRBD2. The V gene end was trimmed by 1 base and the J gene end by 3 bases; junction bases not matched to a gene: 5. This CDR3 has 15 residues. The germline gives CDR1 LNHDA, CDR2 SQIVND (reference sequence). The CDR3 nucleotides read TGTGCCAGTAGTATAGTGGACAGCGGGGGCTACGAGCAGTACTTC. Its protein is CASSIVDSGGYEQYF.

V gene TRBV10-3 combines with J gene TRBJ2-5, with unresolved D. The CDR3 contains 13 residues. The germline V gene encodes CDR1 ENHRY and CDR2 SYGVKD. The ends were cut back, 4 bases at V and 4 bases at J, with 10 bases in the middle. This CDR3 reads CAISAGSGETQYF. In DNA, the CDR3 is TGTGCCATCAGTGCCGGCTCAGGAGAGACCCAGTACTTC.

V is TRBV4-1 and J is TRBJ1-2; D is unresolved. The V and J ends lost 0 bases and 8 bases respectively, with 13 bases between them. The CDR3 extends over 14 amino acids. CDR1 and CDR2 (germline): MGHRA, YSYEKL. In nucleotides, the CDR3 is TGCGCCAGCAGCCAAGATGAGGCGAAACGAGGCTACACCTTC. This gives the protein CASSQDEAKRGYTF.

The gene calls are TRBV5-4 and TRBJ2-2, with 8 bases matching TRBD2. Trimming took 2 bases from V and 7 from J; bases not matched to a gene: 13. This CDR3 is built from 17 residues. Per germline, CDR1 SGHNT and CDR2 YYREEE (reference sequence). CDR3 region: CASSFIFPGRVGGELFF. The CDR3 region has the DNA TGTGCCAGCAGCTTTATCTTCCCCGGGAGGGTTGGCGGGGAGCTGTTTTTT.

The chain couples TRBV5-1 to TRBJ1-6; TRBD1 matches 10 bases. This CDR3 has 16 amino acids. Losses at the gene ends were 4 bases for V and 7 bases for J; bases not matched to a gene: 8. Germline CDR1 and CDR2: SGHRS and YFSETQ. CDR3 protein: CASSQLPGQGNSPLHF. The CDR3 coding sequence is TGCGCCAGCAGCCAATTACCGGGACAGGGGAATTCACCCCTCCACTTT.

The chain has TRBV2 and TRBJ1-2; a weak D match, TRBD1 (5 bases). The CDR3 loop spans 14 amino acids. V lost 7 bases and J 6 bases, leaving 18 bases between the germline ends. Germline loops: CDR1 SNHLY, CDR2 FYNNEI. The CDR3 DNA reads as TGTGCCAGCATGAGGAAGGCCAGGGCGGATGGCTACACCTTC. Translation: CASMRKARADGYTF.

The chain has TRBV7-2 and TRBJ1-2, with 8 positions matching TRBD1. Germline loops: CDR1 SGHTA, CDR2 FQGNSA. The CDR3 runs 13 residues. The V gene end was trimmed by 3 bases and the J gene end by 8 bases; junction bases not matched to a gene: 5. The CDR3 DNA follows: TGTGCCAGCAGCTTCGACAGGGGTAGCGGCTACACCTTC. Residues: CASSFDRGSGYTF.

The chain employs TRBV7-2 and TRBJ2-1, with 13 bases aligning to TRBD2. CDR1 SGHTA and CDR2 FQGNSA come from the germline V gene. Trimming cost V 6 bases and J 7 bases; bases outside gene matches: 6. The CDR3 loop spans 15 amino acids. CDR3 amino acids: CASSPTSGGGNEQFF. The CDR3 DNA reads as TGTGCCAGCAGTCCCACTAGCGGGGGGGGGAATGAGCAGTTCTTC.

This clone was found a few times. The chain couples TRBV6-4 to TRBJ1-1; D remains ambiguous. CDR1 and CDR2 (germline): MRHNA, SNTAGT. CDR3 size: 13 residues. The V and J ends lost 5 bases and 0 bases respectively, with 7 bases between them. The CDR3 loop is CASSTELNTEAFF. The CDR3 nucleotides are TGTGCCAGCAGTACAGAGCTGAACACTGAAGCTTTCTTT.

V gene TRBV5-1 combines with J gene TRBJ2-1, with 7 nucleotides matching TRBD2. Germline V gene sequence: CDR1 SGHRS, CDR2 YFSETQ. The CDR3 covers 16 residues. V was pared by 4 bases and J by 4 bases, with 11 bases of the junction left unmatched. CDR3 protein: CASSISGGVSYNEQFF. CDR3 nucleotide sequence: TGCGCCAGCAGCATATCTGGGGGGGTGTCATACAATGAGCAGTTCTTC.

This chain connects TRBV18 to TRBJ2-7; weak D call: TRBD2 (5 bases). CDR3 size: 14 residues. Trimming removed 6 bases at V and 3 bases at J, with 15 bases between. In germline, CDR1 is KGHSH, CDR2 LQKENI. The CDR3 is CASSSGISVYEQYF. The DNA for the CDR3 is TGTGCCAGCTCCTCCGGTATTAGCGTCTACGAGCAGTACTTC.

The CDR3 protein is CASSERWAVSEQYF. CDR3 nucleotide sequence: TGTGCCAGCAGTGAAAGGTGGGCAGTCAGCGAGCAGTACTTC. The chain employs TRBV2 and TRBJ2-7; the D is unclear. V was pared by 2 bases and J by 6 bases, with 14 bases between. CDR1 and CDR2 from the germline V gene are SNHLY and FYNNEI. This CDR3 is built from 14 residues.

The rearrangement uses TRBV5-6 and TRBJ1-1; tentative D call: TRBD1 (6 bases). The germline gives CDR1 SGHDT, CDR2 YYEEEE. This CDR3 spans 12 amino acids. V lost 4 bases, J lost 4 bases, and 8 bases lay in between. CDR3 region: CASSETGTEAFF. DNA for the CDR3: TGTGCCAGCAGCGAGACAGGCACTGAAGCTTTCTTT.

The J gene is TRBJ1-6, the V gene TRBV27; 8 bases align to TRBD1. The trim removed 6 bases at V and 7 bases at J, leaving 20 bases unmatched. Looked up from germline, CDR1 is MNHEY and CDR2 is SMNVEV (reference sequence). This CDR3 is 19 amino acids long. The CDR3 DNA reads TGTGCCAGCAGCCTGCCCCCCGGACAGGGCGATCTTAGAAATTCACCCCTCCACTTT. Translating it yields CASSLPPGQGDLRNSPLHF.

V gene TRBV30 combines with J gene TRBJ2-4; D unresolved. Between the trimmed V and J ends, which lost 0 bases and 9 bases, there was a span of 6 bases. From germline, CDR1 is GTSNPN and CDR2 SVGIG (reference sequence). The CDR3 runs to 11 residues. The CDR3 DNA sequence: TGTGCCTGGAGTGTATCAGTCATTCAGTACTTC. Translated: CAWSVSVIQYF.

CDR3 nucleotide sequence: TGTGCCAGCAGCCAAGACGGAGGCAATCAGCCCCAGCATTTT. Translated: CASSQDGGNQPQHF. The chain carries TRBV4-2 and TRBJ1-5; D is unresolved. Trimming removed 0 bases from V and 2 bases from J, with 5 bases in between. The CDR3 is made up of 14 amino acids. Germline V CDR1 and CDR2: LGHNA, YNFKEQ.

This clone was counted a single time. The chain joins TRBV6-6 to TRBJ2-5, with a weak D call TRBD1 (6 bases). V gave up 6 bases and J gave up 4 bases, with 12 bases separating them. The CDR3 has 13 residues. CDR1 is MNHNY, CDR2 SVGAGI, per germline (reference sequence). CDR3 sequence: CASRHRDGETQYF. The CDR3 DNA is TGTGCCAGCAGACACAGGGATGGAGAGACCCAGTACTTC.

V gene TRBV7-9 combines with J gene TRBJ2-3, with 7 bases that match TRBD2. CDR1 is SEHNR, CDR2 FQNEAQ, per germline (reference sequence). V shed 4 bases, J shed 1 base, and the junction held 8 bases outside the gene matches. The CDR3 runs to 16 residues. In DNA, the CDR3 is TGTGCCAGCAGCTCCGGACTAGTGCGGGGCACAGATACGCAGTATTTT. This codes for CASSSGLVRGTDTQYF. Full variable domain (rest looked up from reference TRBV7-9 and TRBJ2-3): DTGVSQNPRHKITKRGQNVTFRCDPISEHNRLYWYRQTLGQGPEFLTYFQNEAQLEKSRLLSDRFSAERPKGSFSTLEIQRTEQGDSAMYLCASSSGLVRGTDTQYFGPGTRLTVL.

The gene calls are TRBV13 and TRBJ2-1; no definite D call. Per germline, CDR1 PRHDT and CDR2 FYEKMQ (reference sequence). The CDR3 spans 14 residues. Trimming took off 11 bases at V and 3 bases at J, with 17 bases between the two ends. Written as DNA, the CDR3 is TGTGCCTCTTCGTCGTGGCGGATCTACAATGAGCAGTTCTTC. Translating gives CASSSWRIYNEQFF.

V usage is TRBV11-2 and J usage is TRBJ2-5; D is perhaps TRBD1 (6 bases). The V end was cut by 4 bases, the J end by 2 bases, with 14 bases between. This CDR3 has 15 amino acids. CDR1 is SGHAT, CDR2 FQNNGV, per germline. The CDR3 region is CASSSGTTLQETQYF. In DNA form, the CDR3 reads TGTGCCAGCAGCTCCGGGACAACCTTACAAGAGACCCAGTACTTC.